A single sample is the source of the 29 T cell receptor beta chains below, sequenced in a study of cytomegalovirus exposure and HLA in healthy donors. It was with 60 Vbeta and 13 Jbeta primers that the PCR ran. Some clones are missing from TCRdb's copy, which holds only in-frame ones; the method was immunoSEQ multiplex PCR. This table has 90,000 to 95,000 clones, just under 80% appearing once. Source material: PBMCs. The receptors were gathered from a male donor in good health and CMV-seropositive.

This sequence joins TRBV4-1 and TRBJ2-7, with D maybe TRBD2 (6 bases). This CDR3 region has 17 residues. The ends were cut back, 1 base at V and 6 bases at J, with 22 bases in the middle. Germline CDR1 is MGHRA and CDR2 is YSYEKL. CDR3 DNA: TGCGCCAGCAGCCAAGTTGACCTTGGGCTAGCGTACGGCGAGCAGTACTTC. Amino acid sequence: CASSQVDLGLAYGEQYF.

The CDR3 spells CASSAKSSGRGGSGELFF. CDR3 DNA: TGTGCCAGCAGCGCTAAAAGCAGTGGCCGGGGGGGGTCCGGGGAGCTGTTTTTT. The chain couples TRBV12-1 to TRBJ2-2; TRBD2 is taken as the D call from the table, unchecked against the DNA. TRBV12-1 is listed as a pseudogene. This CDR3 contains 18 residues.

The V and J genes are TRBV5-1 and TRBJ2-1; 10 bases align to TRBD1. The CDR3 contains 13 residues. Trimming took 6 bases from V and 8 from J; bases not matched to a gene: 5. From germline, CDR1 is SGHRS and CDR2 YFSETQ. The CDR3 coding sequence is TGCGCCAGCAACCGGGACAGGGGCTATGAGCAGTTCTTC. Translation gives CASNRDRGYEQFF. Together with reference TRBV5-1 and TRBJ2-1, the CDR3 gives the full variable domain: KAGVTQTPRYLIKTRGQQVTLSCSPISGHRSVSWYQQTPGQGLQFLFEYFSETQRNKGNFPGRFSGRQFSNSRSEMNVSTLELGDSALYLCASNRDRGYEQFFGPGTRLTVL.

This clone was recorded only once. The chain combines TRBV19 with TRBJ2-5; no clear D. V was cut by 3 bases and J by 3 bases, with 2 bases left in between. Looked up from germline, CDR1 is LNHDA and CDR2 is SQIVND (reference sequence). This CDR3 spans 11 amino acids. The CDR3 bases are TGTGCCAGTAGTATCGAAGAGACCCAGTACTTC. The encoded protein is CASSIEETQYF.

This chain connects TRBV7-2 to TRBJ1-1, with D unresolved. The CDR3 length is 14 residues. V gave up 5 bases and J gave up 1 base, with 11 bases separating them. Germline loops: CDR1 SGHTA, CDR2 FQGNSA. CDR3 in DNA: TGTGCCAGCAGCCGAGGACTGAGGAACACTGAAGCTTTCTTT. Translation gives CASSRGLRNTEAFF.

This clone appeared a single time. J is TRBJ1-2 and V is TRBV19; a possible D gene is TRBD1 (5 bases). CDR1 is LNHDA and CDR2 is SQIVND in the germline V gene (reference sequence). Trimming removed 9 bases from V and 4 bases from J, with 15 bases in between. There are 13 residues in the CDR3. CDR3 in amino acids: CASHQGSGYGYTF. CDR3 DNA sequence: TGTGCCAGCCACCAGGGTAGCGGCTATGGCTACACCTTC.

The chain links TRBV28 to TRBJ1-2; 7 bases map to TRBD1. The trim removed 4 bases at V and 4 bases at J, leaving 6 bases unmatched. Germline CDR1 reads MDHEN; CDR2 reads SYDVKM. This CDR3 region has 14 residues. CDR3 sequence reads: CASSSQGRGYGYTF. CDR3 DNA sequence: TGTGCCAGCAGTTCACAGGGGAGAGGCTATGGCTACACCTTC.

V gene TRBV6-1 combines with J gene TRBJ2-1; 8 bases line up with TRBD2. CDR1 is MNHNS, CDR2 SASEGT, per germline. The J segment lost 8 bases and the V segment lost 8 bases, leaving 11 bases of the junction unmatched. The CDR3 is made up of 14 amino acids. DNA for the CDR3: TGTGCCAGCGCTGCTAGCGGGCATATAGATGAGCAGTTCTTC. Translated, it gives CASAASGHIDEQFF.

The chain employs TRBV23-1 and TRBJ1-5; D is ambiguous. TRBV23-1 is an ORF, with its function uncertain. Trimming cost V 11 bases and J 0 bases, with 11 bases left between them. The length of the CDR3 is 13 residues. This CDR3 is CAGQEDSNQPQHF. The CDR3 DNA follows: TGCGCCGGTCAGGAGGATAGCAATCAGCCCCAGCATTTT.

This clone was recorded only once. The J gene is TRBJ2-7, the V gene TRBV2; D unresolved. CDR3 length: 12 residues. V dropped 6 bases and J dropped 5 bases, with 11 bases sitting between them. Germline loops: CDR1 SNHLY, CDR2 FYNNEI. The CDR3 DNA reads TGTGCCAGCAGGGCCAGGTCCGACGAGCAGTACTTC. Protein: CASRARSDEQYF.

CDR3 sequence: CASRELRGTSTDTQYF. In DNA, the CDR3 is TGTGCCAGCAGGGAATTACGCGGTACTAGCACAGATACGCAGTATTTT. The chain employs TRBV2 and TRBJ2-3, with D uncertain. Germline V gene lookup returns CDR1 SNHLY and CDR2 FYNNEI. The CDR3 totals 16 residues. Trimming removed 6 bases from V and 0 bases from J, with 16 bases in between.

The J gene is TRBJ2-7, the V gene TRBV21-1; whether TRBD1, the table's D call, matches the DNA was not checked. TRBV21-1 corresponds to a pseudogene. This CDR3 has 17 amino acids. The CDR3 loop reads CASSPGIPLNSSYEQYF. The DNA of the CDR3 is TGTGCCAGCAGCCCAGGGATCCCTTTAAACAGCTCCTACGAGCAGTACTTC.

The chain employs TRBV12-1 and TRBJ2-7; the table's D call, TRBD1, has no DNA check behind it. TRBV12-1 is deemed a pseudogene. The CDR3 consists of 16 residues. CDR3 residues: CASSPGAPLFPYEQYF. For the CDR3, the DNA is TGTGCCAGCAGCCCAGGGGCCCCACTATTTCCTTACGAGCAGTACTTC.

The chain employs TRBV5-1 and TRBJ2-3, with TRBD1 matching 12 bases. The V and J ends lost 4 bases and 5 bases, in that order; junction bases with no gene match: 8. This CDR3 is built from 16 residues. Germline V gene data show CDR1 as SGHRS and CDR2 as YFSETQ. This CDR3 is CASSVRDRGPGDTQYF. CDR3 in DNA: TGCGCCAGCAGCGTCCGGGACAGGGGGCCGGGAGATACGCAGTATTTT.

The rearrangement uses TRBV7-2 and TRBJ2-7; TRBD1 aligns across 8 bases. The V gene's germline CDR1 is SGHTA and CDR2 FQGNSA. The ends lost 4 bases at V and 3 bases at J; junction bases unmatched: 5. The CDR3 has 14 amino acids. The CDR3: CASSSDRAGYEQYF. In DNA form, the CDR3 reads TGTGCCAGCAGCTCGGACAGGGCTGGCTACGAGCAGTACTTC.

The CDR3 here is CASSPGGRETQYF. DNA of the CDR3: TGTGCCAGCAGCCCCGGCGGTCGGGAGACCCAGTACTTC. This rearrangement joins TRBV7-9 to TRBJ2-5; D remains ambiguous. From germline, CDR1 is SEHNR and CDR2 FQNEAQ (reference sequence). V lost 5 bases to trimming and J lost 5 bases, with 12 bases between them. This CDR3 spans 13 amino acids.

A single count supports this clone. This sequence joins TRBV5-1 and TRBJ2-7; the match to TRBD1 covers 8 bases. The V and J ends lost 2 bases and 2 bases, in that order; junction bases with no gene match: 6. CDR1 and CDR2 from the germline V gene are SGHRS and YFSETQ. This CDR3 has 15 amino acids. For the CDR3, the DNA is TGCGCCAGCAGCTTAGGGACAGGCGTACCCTACGAGCAGTACTTC. Translation gives CASSLGTGVPYEQYF.

The rearrangement joins TRBV11-3 to TRBJ2-2; no clear D. The germline V gene has CDR1 SGHNT and CDR2 YENEEA. V lost 5 bases to trimming and J lost 7 bases, with 20 bases between them. This CDR3 spans 16 amino acids. CDR3 coding DNA: TGTGCCAGCAGCGCCGCAGCCGGTGTAGCCTTCGGGGAGCTGTTTTTT. Residues: CASSAAAGVAFGELFF. Based on the CDR3 plus reference TRBV11-3 and TRBJ2-2, the full variable domain is EAGVVQSPRYKIIEKKQPVAFWCNPISGHNTLYWYLQNLGQGPELLIRYENEEAVDDSQLPKDRFSAERLKGVDSTLKIQPAELGDSAVYLCASSAAAGVAFGELFFGEGSRLTVL.

CDR3 sequence (DNA): TGTGCCAGCAGCCGTGGAGGGGCTAACTATGGCTACACCTTC. As protein: CASSRGGANYGYTF. The rearrangement uses TRBV5-6 and TRBJ1-2; D might be TRBD1 (5 bases). The length of the CDR3 is 14 residues. Germline CDR1 SGHDT, CDR2 YYEEEE. V lost 4 bases to trimming and J lost 0 bases, with 10 bases between them.

This chain links TRBV13 with TRBJ2-5, with a possible D match to TRBD2 (6 bases). Gene TRBJ2-7 matches the end of the DNA better, so the J call may be wrong. This CDR3 is 15 amino acids long. The germline CDR1 and CDR2 sequences are PRHDT and FYEKMQ (reference sequence). CDR3 region: CASSLDGRGSYEQYF. CDR3 bases: TGTGCCAGCAGCTTAGACGGGAGAGGATCCTACGAGCAGTACTTC.

This chain connects TRBV6-5 to TRBJ1-2; 7 positions match TRBD1. CDR3 length equals 15 residues. The germline CDR1 and CDR2 sequences are MNHEY and SVGAGI. Unmatched junction bases numbered 7, after V lost 0 bases and J lost 6 bases. CDR3 sequence reads: CASSYSNRGLDGYTF. Written as DNA, the CDR3 is TGTGCCAGCAGTTACTCGAACAGGGGTTTGGATGGCTACACCTTC.

The V gene is TRBV6-4, the J gene TRBJ2-1, with TRBD2 identical over 12 bases. This CDR3 region has 17 residues. V lost 2 bases, J lost 3 bases, and 5 bases stayed unmatched. Germline CDR1 and CDR2: MRHNA and SNTAGT. CDR3 sequence reads: CASSDGTSGCIYNEQFF. The CDR3 DNA is TGTGCCAGCAGTGACGGGACTAGCGGGTGTATCTACAATGAGCAGTTCTTC.

This chain connects TRBV29-1 to TRBJ2-7, with 15 bases lining up with TRBD2. This CDR3 has 15 residues. Germline V gene data show CDR1 as SQVTM and CDR2 as ANQGSEA. Losses at the gene ends were 7 bases for V and 5 bases for J; bases not matched to a gene: 9. CDR3 amino acids: CSATGTSGRSHEQYF. The CDR3 nucleotides are TGCAGCGCCACCGGGACTAGCGGGAGGTCCCACGAGCAGTACTTC.

The rearrangement uses TRBV11-3 and TRBJ1-5, with D possibly TRBD1 on 5 matching bases. Germline CDR1 and CDR2: SGHNT and YENEEA. This CDR3 region has 16 residues. V lost 5 bases and J lost 0, with 14 bases in between. CDR3 nucleotide sequence: TGTGCCAGCAGCGACCCGGCGACAGATAGCAATCAGCCCCAGCATTTT. This encodes CASSDPATDSNQPQHF.

J is TRBJ2-1 and V is TRBV2; 11 bases are shared with TRBD1. The CDR3 is 13 residues long. Germline V gene sequence: CDR1 SNHLY, CDR2 FYNNEI. Unmatched junction bases numbered 4, after V lost 6 bases and J lost 9 bases. The CDR3 loop is CASRYGTGGEQFF. In DNA form, the CDR3 reads TGTGCCAGCAGGTACGGGACAGGGGGTGAGCAGTTCTTC.

The J gene is TRBJ2-3, the V gene TRBV27, with 10 bases identical to TRBD2. Per the germline V gene, CDR1 is MNHEY and CDR2 is SMNVEV (reference sequence). The junction had 8 bases not matched to a gene; V was cut back by 1 base and J by 7 bases. The CDR3 has 16 residues. The DNA of the CDR3 is TGTGCCAGCAGTTTATTTCCCGGACTAGCGGCAAATACGCAGTATTTT. This translates into CASSLFPGLAANTQYF.

The CDR3 sequence is CASLQGGGSEQYF. In nucleotides, the CDR3 is TGTGCCAGCCTCCAGGGTGGCGGAAGCGAGCAGTACTTC. The V call is TRBV18, the J call TRBJ2-7; a possible D gene is TRBD1 (5 bases). The CDR3 is 13 residues long. Germline loops: CDR1 KGHSH, CDR2 LQKENI. V was pared by 8 bases and J by 6 bases, with 17 bases between.

This clone was observed a few times. J is TRBJ2-7 and V is TRBV9; TRBD1 aligns across 9 bases. V trimming: 3 bases; J trimming: 3 bases; junction bases outside the gene matches: 7. The germline V gene encodes CDR1 SGDLS and CDR2 YYNGEE. This CDR3 is 15 amino acids long. The CDR3 sequence: CASSAGTGTSYEQYF. The CDR3 DNA follows: TGTGCCAGCAGCGCCGGGACAGGGACCAGCTACGAGCAGTACTTC. The whole variable domain, filled in from reference TRBV9 and TRBJ2-7, reads DSGVTQTPKHLITATGQRVTLRCSPRSGDLSVYWYQQSLDQGLQFLIQYYNGEERAKGNILERFSAQQFPDLHSELNLSSLELGDSALYFCASSAGTGTSYEQYFGPGTRLTVT.

Notes on this clone: This specimen includes other DNA sequences encoding the same CDR3. The chain couples TRBV30 to TRBJ2-1; TRBD1 aligns across 11 bases. V was clipped by 5 bases and J by 8 bases; unmatched bases: 8. CDR1 GTSNPN and CDR2 SVGIG come from the germline V gene (reference sequence). The CDR3 is made up of 14 amino acids. CDR3 region: CAWVGTGGRYEQFF. CDR3 DNA sequence: TGTGCCTGGGTGGGGACAGGGGGAAGATATGAGCAGTTCTTC. The complete variable domain, with remaining parts taken from reference TRBV30 and TRBJ2-1, reads SQTIHQWPATLVQPVGSPLSLECTVEGTSNPNLYWYRQAAGRGLQLLFYSVGIGQISSEVPQNLSASRPQDRQFILSSKKLLLSDSGFYLCAWVGTGGRYEQFFGPGTRLTVL.